This TCR beta chain was found in a study of blood T cell repertoires in COVID-19. Across the study: PBMCs, B-cell-depleted T cells, or T cells provided the cDNA or gDNA that made up the material.

This clone is a singleton in its sample. In the original analysis: Estimated nucleated cell counts came from reference gene primer amplification. Method: immunoSEQ multiplex PCR; TCRdb's copy keeps in-frame clones and lacks some. That table gives V, J and clone size, and the DNA gave D and trimming. The sample consists of about 79,000 clones, roughly 89% of them appearing once. The CDR3 contains 16 residues. Losses at the gene ends were 1 base for V and 5 bases for J; bases not matched to a gene: 5. Per germline, CDR1 MNHNS and CDR2 SASEGT. The source of this sequence is a man between 65 and 85 years old with active or convalescent COVID-19. Sequencing was performed on peripheral blood. This rearrangement joins TRBV6-1 to TRBJ2-7, with 13 bases identical to TRBD2. The CDR3 is CASSEGTSGRSHEQYF. The DNA for the CDR3 is TGTGCCAGCAGTGAAGGGACTAGCGGGAGATCCCACGAGCAGTACTTC.